This T cell receptor beta chain is drawn from a study of sequential checkpoint blockade in melanoma. As for the study in general: Randomization was 1:1 between first-line nivolumab→ipilimumab and ipilimumab→nivolumab. After both sequences, patients received maintenance nivolumab.

As to treatment: randomized to nivolumab then ipilimumab (arm A) or the reverse (arm B). From thawed PBMCs, live CD3+CD8+ cells negative for CD19 and CD56 were sorted. Here immunoSEQ multiplex PCR was the method, and the copy in TCRdb shows in-frame clones only, minus some. Of tens of thousands of clones in the sample, 80% to 90% were seen once. This specimen consisted of CD8+ T cells sorted from blood (inferred from file names), obtained from a patient given nivolumab and ipilimumab in sequence. The clonotype comes from a human donor with melanoma.

In DNA form, the CDR3 reads TGTGCCAGTAGTATATGGGACATGACAGACACTGAAGCTTTCTTT. Protein: CASSIWDMTDTEAFF. This chain connects TRBV19 to TRBJ1-1, with D perhaps TRBD1 (6 bases). Germline CDR1 and CDR2: LNHDA and SQIVND (reference sequence). Trimming removed 2 bases from V and 3 bases from J, with 13 bases in between. The CDR3 is made up of 15 amino acids.